This is a list of T cell receptor beta chains from one sample in a study of OX40 agonist ivuxolimab in advanced cancers. Clones were sequenced by immunoSEQ multiplex PCR, and TCRdb holds only the in-frame ones, with some missing. The profile covers tens of thousands of clones, with roughly 87% appearing a single time and approximately 1% taken by the ten largest. Sequencing used CD4+ or CD8+ T cells sorted from blood, obtained in a trial of the OX40 agonist ivuxolimab. These receptors all stem from an adult with an advanced solid tumor such as melanoma, head and neck, liver or kidney cancer. The CDR3 runs from the conserved cysteine through the conserved F or W. D genes are given only for firm matches. Size values are once, few and many counts, or a class for expanded clones, and some rows have none.

V: TRBV7-9; D: TRBD1; J: TRBJ2-7; size: once; length: 15; DNA: TGTGCCAGCAGCGAGGGACAGGAAACATCCTACGAGCAGTACTTC; CDR3: CASSEGQETSYEQYF
V: TRBV5-1; D: TRBD1; J: TRBJ2-3; size: -; length: 15; DNA: TGCGCCAGCAGCTTGGAGGGGGCGAGCACAGATACGCAGTATTTT; CDR3: CASSLEGASTDTQYF
V: TRBV7-8; D: -; J: TRBJ1-3; size: -; length: 16; DNA: TGTGCCAGCAGCCCCCAGCGAGGTAGCTCTGGAAACACCATATATTTT; CDR3: CASSPQRGSSGNTIYF
V: TRBV5-6; D: TRBD1; J: TRBJ2-4; size: -; length: 15; DNA: TGTGCCAGCTCTCGGGACAGAAGAATTAAAAACATTCAGTACTTC; CDR3: CASSRDRRIKNIQYF
V: TRBV15; D: TRBD1; J: TRBJ2-7; size: -; length: 16; DNA: TGTGCCACCAGCGTCCGACCGACAGGGGACACCTACGAGCAGTACTTC; CDR3: CATSVRPTGDTYEQYF
V: TRBV6-5; D: -; J: TRBJ2-4; size: -; length: 14; DNA: TGTGCCAGCGGAAGGGGAGCAGCCAAAAACATTCAGTACTTC; CDR3: CASGRGAAKNIQYF
V: TRBV7-9; D: -; J: TRBJ1-2; size: -; length: 14; DNA: TGTGCCAGCAGCTTAGTGGGGACTAACTATGGCTACACCTTC; CDR3: CASSLVGTNYGYTF
V: TRBV5-1; D: -; J: TRBJ2-5; size: -; length: 15; DNA: TGCGCCAGCAGCTTGGACGTGGGGCCGAAAGAGACCCAGTACTTC; CDR3: CASSLDVGPKETQYF
V: TRBV11-2; D: -; J: TRBJ1-2; size: -; length: 14; DNA: TGTGCCAGCAGCTTAGACAGAAGCAGCTGGGGCTACACCTTC; CDR3: CASSLDRSSWGYTF
V: TRBV5-6; D: -; J: TRBJ2-7; size: -; length: 15; DNA: TGTGCCAGCAGCTTGGTGGACTCGGTCCCCTACGAGCAGTACTTC; CDR3: CASSLVDSVPYEQYF
V: TRBV7-9; D: -; J: TRBJ2-5; size: -; length: 14; DNA: TGTGCCAGCAGCTTATCATTATACCAAGAGACCCAGTACTTC; CDR3: CASSLSLYQETQYF
V: TRBV30; D: TRBD1; J: TRBJ1-5; size: -; length: 13; DNA: TGTGCCTGGAGTTTGGGACAGGGAAAGCCCCAGCATTTT; CDR3: CAWSLGQGKPQHF
V: TRBV10-3; D: -; J: TRBJ1-4; size: -; length: 14; DNA: TGTGCCATCAGTGAGACAGCAACTAATGAAAAACTGTTTTTT; CDR3: CAISETATNEKLFF
V: TRBV5-4; D: -; J: TRBJ1-1; size: -; length: 14; DNA: TGTGCCAGCAGCTTGGGGCAGGGAACTGGTGAAGCTTTCTTT; CDR3: CASSLGQGTGEAFF
V: TRBV7-9; D: -; J: TRBJ1-1; size: -; length: 11; DNA: TGTGCCAGCAGCCTCTCGCGGGAGGCTTTCTTT; CDR3: CASSLSREAFF
V: TRBV6-6; D: -; J: TRBJ1-3; size: -; length: 12; DNA: TGTGCCAGCAGTTACTTGCGAAACACCATATATTTT; CDR3: CASSYLRNTIYF
V: TRBV5-1; D: -; J: TRBJ2-2; size: -; length: 14; DNA: TGCGCCAGCAGCTTGGGGGCTAACACCGGGGAGCTGTTTTTT; CDR3: CASSLGANTGELFF
V: TRBV4-2; D: TRBD1; J: TRBJ1-2; size: -; length: 19; DNA: TGTGCCAGCAGCTCCCGGACAGGGTCAAAGATAAGGTCTCATTATGGCTACACCTTC; CDR3: CASSSRTGSKIRSHYGYTF
V: TRBV10-3; D: TRBD1; J: TRBJ2-7; size: -; length: 15; DNA: TGTGCCATCAGTGAGTGGAGGGACAGGCCCTACGAGCAGTACTTC; CDR3: CAISEWRDRPYEQYF
V: TRBV19; D: TRBD2; J: TRBJ2-1; size: -; length: 15; DNA: TGTGCCAGTAGTCAACTAGCGCTCCCTGGCAATGAGCAGTTCTTC; CDR3: CASSQLALPGNEQFF
V: TRBV6-5; D: TRBD1; J: TRBJ1-1; size: once; length: 14; DNA: TGTGCCAGCAGCCCAAGGGGGCGGAGGACTGAAGCTTTCTTT; CDR3: CASSPRGRRTEAFF
V: TRBV5-1; D: -; J: TRBJ2-2; size: -; length: 15; DNA: TGCGCCAGCAAGGCAGATCCGATGGGCGCCGGGGAGCTGTTTTTT; CDR3: CASKADPMGAGELFF
V: TRBV7-2; D: -; J: TRBJ1-5; size: -; length: 13; DNA: TGTGCCAGCAGCCCTACCATGTATCAGCCCCAGCATTTT; CDR3: CASSPTMYQPQHF
V: TRBV4-1; D: -; J: TRBJ1-1; size: -; length: 13; DNA: TGCGCCAGCAGCCCTGACAGGCGCGCTGAAGCTTTCTTT; CDR3: CASSPDRRAEAFF
V: TRBV6-1; D: -; J: TRBJ1-1; size: once; length: 11; DNA: TGTGCATCGGGGGGGAACACTGAAGCTTTCTTT; CDR3: CASGGNTEAFF
V: TRBV7-8; D: TRBD1; J: TRBJ1-5; size: -; length: 16; DNA: TGTGCCAGCAGCTTAAGGGACAGCGATCGGTATCAGCCCCAGCATTTT; CDR3: CASSLRDSDRYQPQHF
V: TRBV5-6; D: -; J: TRBJ1-2; size: -; length: 15; DNA: TGTGCCAGCAGCTTGGAGCTTCAGAAGCCCTATGGCTACACCTTC; CDR3: CASSLELQKPYGYTF
V: TRBV11-2; D: TRBD1; J: TRBJ2-7; size: -; length: 16; DNA: TGTGCCAGCAGCTTAGAAGCAGGGGGCGCCCCTTGGGAGCAGTACTTC; CDR3: CASSLEAGGAPWEQYF
V: TRBV9; D: TRBD2; J: TRBJ2-3; size: -; length: 16; DNA: TGTGCCAGCAGCCCCCGGGGGGGCATGAGCACAGATACGCAGTATTTT; CDR3: CASSPRGGMSTDTQYF
V: TRBV14; D: -; J: TRBJ2-7; size: -; length: 13; DNA: TGTGCCAGCAGCCCCCTGGGACTTGGCGAGCAGTACTTC; CDR3: CASSPLGLGEQYF
V: TRBV4-1; D: -; J: TRBJ1-1; size: -; length: 17; DNA: TGCGCCAGCAGCCGCGGTGGAGTAACATCTTTGGGGAATGAAGCTTTCTTT; CDR3: CASSRGGVTSLGNEAFF
V: TRBV5-1; D: -; J: TRBJ1-5; size: -; length: 15; DNA: TGCGCCAGCAGCCTAGGTGGGGGCTCGGATCAGCCCCAGCATTTT; CDR3: CASSLGGGSDQPQHF
V: TRBV5-1; D: TRBD2; J: TRBJ2-2; size: -; length: 16; DNA: TGCGCCAGCAGCTTGGCCAACCGGGAGGGCACCGGGGAGCTGTTTTTT; CDR3: CASSLANREGTGELFF
V: TRBV15; D: TRBD2; J: TRBJ2-7; size: -; length: 15; DNA: TGTGCCACCAGCACAGCGGGGGGGGCCCACTACGAGCAGTACTTC; CDR3: CATSTAGGAHYEQYF
V: TRBV7-9; D: TRBD1; J: TRBJ2-6; size: few; length: 19; DNA: TGTGCCAGCAGCTTAGGCGCCAGGGGGCAAATCTCTGGGGCCAACGTCCTGACTTTC; CDR3: CASSLGARGQISGANVLTF
V: TRBV7-6; D: -; J: TRBJ2-7; size: -; length: 14; DNA: TGTGCCAGCAGCTTAGATTCCGGGGGATACGAGCAGTACTTC; CDR3: CASSLDSGGYEQYF
V: TRBV19; D: TRBD2; J: TRBJ2-7; size: -; length: 20; DNA: TGTGCCAGTAGTACCCTTTTAGCGGGGGCTTGTGCAATACAATCCTACGAGCAGTACTTC; CDR3: CASSTLLAGACAIQSYEQYF
V: TRBV2; D: TRBD1; J: TRBJ1-1; size: -; length: 13; DNA: TGTGCCAGCCTTGGACAGGGGAACACTGAAGCTTTCTTT; CDR3: CASLGQGNTEAFF